A selection of T cell receptor beta chains follows, all from one sample in a study of OX40 agonist ivuxolimab in advanced cancers. Sequenced by immunoSEQ multiplex PCR; TCRdb stores in-frame clones only, minus some. The sample records 60,000 or so clones, around 80% being singletons. Here the sequenced sample was CD4+ or CD8+ T cells sorted from blood, taken in a trial of the OX40 agonist ivuxolimab. All receptors derive from an adult with an advanced solid tumor such as melanoma, head and neck, liver or kidney cancer. Each CDR3 is given with its conserved first and last residue. The order of the fields is V gene, J gene, D gene, clone size, CDR3 protein, CDR3 DNA. D genes are given only for firm matches. Clone size is stated in some rows and not others, as once, few, many or a class when expanded.

V: TRBV5-1
J: TRBJ2-1
D: NA
size: NA
CDR3: CASSLRQNNEQFF
DNA: TGCGCCAGCAGCTTGAGACAGAACAATGAGCAGTTCTTC

V: TRBV13
J: TRBJ2-1
D: TRBD1
size: NA
CDR3: CASSGSGTGEFF
DNA: TGTGCCAGCAGCGGAAGTGGGACAGGCGAGTTCTTC

V: TRBV7-3
J: TRBJ1-5
D: NA
size: NA
CDR3: CASSLVPGGGQPQHF
DNA: TGTGCCAGCAGCTTAGTTCCGGGAGGGGGTCAGCCCCAGCATTTT

V: TRBV7-2
J: TRBJ2-7
D: NA
size: NA
CDR3: CASSLVRPADEQYF
DNA: TGTGCCAGCAGCTTAGTGAGACCCGCCGACGAGCAGTACTTC

V: TRBV5-6
J: TRBJ1-2
D: NA
size: NA
CDR3: CASSLDVLWFGYTF
DNA: TGTGCCAGCAGCTTGGACGTACTCTGGTTTGGCTACACCTTC

V: TRBV27
J: TRBJ1-5
D: TRBD1
size: NA
CDR3: CASSPPRTGNSNQPQHF
DNA: TGTGCCAGCAGTCCCCCAAGGACAGGAAATAGCAATCAGCCCCAGCATTTT

V: TRBV5-1
J: TRBJ2-1
D: NA
size: once
CDR3: CASGEYEQFF
DNA: TGCGCCAGCGGGGAGTATGAGCAGTTCTTC

V: TRBV2
J: TRBJ1-5
D: NA
size: NA
CDR3: CASSEVRDQPQHF
DNA: TGTGCCAGCAGTGAAGTGCGGGATCAGCCCCAGCATTTT

V: TRBV7-8
J: TRBJ1-5
D: NA
size: NA
CDR3: CASSLALLSRGVYQPQHF
DNA: TGTGCCAGCAGCTTAGCGCTTCTCTCCAGGGGAGTGTATCAGCCCCAGCATTTT

V: TRBV7-9
J: TRBJ1-1
D: NA
size: few
CDR3: CASSLGQAGKSEAFF
DNA: TGTGCCAGCAGCTTAGGACAAGCAGGCAAGAGTGAAGCTTTCTTT

V: TRBV10-3
J: TRBJ2-7
D: TRBD1
size: NA
CDR3: CAISELDRDGEQYF
DNA: TGTGCCATCAGTGAGCTCGACAGGGATGGTGAGCAGTACTTC

V: TRBV6-5
J: TRBJ1-1
D: NA
size: NA
CDR3: CASSYSLGSTEAFF
DNA: TGTGCCAGCAGTTACTCGCTAGGGAGCACTGAAGCTTTCTTT

V: TRBV5-1
J: TRBJ2-5
D: NA
size: NA
CDR3: CASSLHQETQYF
DNA: TGCGCCAGCAGCTTGCACCAAGAGACCCAGTACTTC

V: TRBV5-6
J: TRBJ1-2
D: NA
size: few
CDR3: CASSLLGGYGYTF
DNA: TGTGCCAGCAGCTTGTTAGGGGGGTATGGCTACACCTTC

V: TRBV6-5
J: TRBJ2-2
D: NA
size: NA
CDR3: CASSYGLPGAGELFF
DNA: TGTGCCAGCAGTTACGGGCTACCGGGGGCCGGGGAGCTGTTTTTT

V: TRBV7-2
J: TRBJ2-1
D: NA
size: NA
CDR3: CASSLGVGYNEQFF
DNA: TGTGCCAGCAGCTTAGGAGTTGGTTACAATGAGCAGTTCTTC

V: TRBV2
J: TRBJ1-1
D: TRBD1
size: NA
CDR3: CASTQDRGGTEAFF
DNA: TGTGCCAGCACTCAAGACAGGGGGGGAACTGAAGCTTTCTTT

V: TRBV29-1
J: TRBJ2-7
D: NA
size: once
CDR3: CSSKTAGNEQYF
DNA: TGCAGCTCTAAGACGGCAGGCAACGAGCAGTACTTC

V: TRBV7-9
J: TRBJ2-5
D: TRBD2
size: once
CDR3: CASSLAGTRGETQYF
DNA: TGTGCCAGCAGCTTAGCAGGGACTAGAGGGGAGACCCAGTACTTC

V: TRBV5-1
J: TRBJ1-2
D: NA
size: NA
CDR3: CASSSGGANYGYTF
DNA: TGCGCCAGCAGCTCTGGGGGGGCTAACTATGGCTACACCTTC

V: TRBV11-3
J: TRBJ2-5
D: TRBD1
size: NA
CDR3: CASSSGTGYQETQYF
DNA: TGTGCCAGCAGCTCCGGGACAGGATACCAAGAGACCCAGTACTTC

V: TRBV5-1
J: TRBJ2-1
D: NA
size: once
CDR3: CASSTRDGSSYNEQFF
DNA: TGCGCCAGCAGCACCCGGGACGGTAGCTCCTACAATGAGCAGTTCTTC

V: TRBV6-6
J: TRBJ2-1
D: NA
size: NA
CDR3: CASSQAGSYNEQFF
DNA: TGTGCCAGCAGCCAGGCAGGCTCCTACAATGAGCAGTTCTTC

V: TRBV2
J: TRBJ2-5
D: NA
size: NA
CDR3: CASRIGWGEETQYF
DNA: TGTGCCAGCAGGATCGGGTGGGGGGAAGAGACCCAGTACTTC

V: TRBV5-1
J: TRBJ1-3
D: NA
size: NA
CDR3: CASSLAGVGNTIYF
DNA: TGCGCCAGCAGCTTGGCCGGGGTTGGAAACACCATATATTTT

V: TRBV29-1
J: TRBJ1-6
D: NA
size: NA
CDR3: CSVALAVNSPLHF
DNA: TGCAGCGTTGCTTTGGCAGTTAATTCACCCCTCCACTTT

V: TRBV19
J: TRBJ2-1
D: NA
size: NA
CDR3: CASSIRGGSGNEQFF
DNA: TGTGCCAGTAGTATAAGGGGGGGTTCTGGCAATGAGCAGTTCTTC

V: TRBV5-3
J: TRBJ1-5
D: TRBD1
size: NA
CDR3: CARSGDRGQGNQPQHF
DNA: TGTGCCAGAAGCGGTGACAGGGGGCAGGGCAATCAGCCCCAGCATTTT

V: TRBV6-1
J: TRBJ2-2
D: NA
size: NA
CDR3: CASSGRYTGELFF
DNA: TGTGCCAGCAGTGGACGATACACCGGGGAGCTGTTTTTT

V: TRBV18
J: TRBJ1-5
D: TRBD1
size: NA
CDR3: CASSLSGTGGENQPQHF
DNA: TGTGCCAGCTCTCTGTCCGGGACAGGGGGCGAAAATCAGCCCCAGCATTTT

V: TRBV9
J: TRBJ2-2
D: NA
size: once
CDR3: CASSVDGRPGELFF
DNA: TGTGCCAGCAGCGTAGATGGTAGACCCGGGGAGCTGTTTTTT

V: TRBV6-6
J: TRBJ1-5
D: NA
size: NA
CDR3: CATTLGREDQPQHF
DNA: TGTGCCACCACCCTGGGCAGGGAGGATCAGCCCCAGCATTTT

V: TRBV6-9
J: TRBJ1-5
D: NA
size: NA
CDR3: CASSEAPHGAQHF
DNA: TGTGCCAGCAGTGAAGCCCCCCATGGAGCCCAGCATTTT

V: TRBV2
J: TRBJ2-5
D: TRBD1
size: NA
CDR3: CASQGQGETQYF
DNA: TGTGCCAGTCAGGGACAGGGGGAGACCCAGTACTTC

V: TRBV2
J: TRBJ1-6
D: NA
size: few
CDR3: CASSEEGDDSPLHF
DNA: TGTGCCAGCAGTGAGGAAGGGGACGACTCACCCCTCCACTTT

V: TRBV29-1
J: TRBJ1-2
D: NA
size: NA
CDR3: CSVARVNYGYTF
DNA: TGCAGCGTTGCTAGGGTTAACTATGGCTACACCTTC

V: TRBV27
J: TRBJ1-2
D: TRBD1
size: NA
CDR3: CASSWTPRGTGVGYTF
DNA: TGTGCCAGCAGTTGGACCCCGCGGGGGACAGGGGTCGGCTACACCTTC

V: TRBV19
J: TRBJ2-1
D: TRBD2
size: NA
CDR3: CASSTLSSGVSSYNEQFF
DNA: TGTGCCAGTAGTACCTTATCTAGCGGGGTAAGCTCCTACAATGAGCAGTTCTTC

V: TRBV6-1
J: TRBJ1-1
D: NA
size: NA
CDR3: CASSESGLLNTEAFF
DNA: TGTGCCAGCAGTGAATCAGGATTGCTGAACACTGAAGCTTTCTTT

V: TRBV6-5
J: TRBJ1-2
D: TRBD1
size: NA
CDR3: CASRRDRENGYTF
DNA: TGTGCCAGCAGACGGGACAGGGAGAATGGCTACACCTTC

V: TRBV19
J: TRBJ2-7
D: NA
size: NA
CDR3: CASSPRYGTSYEQYF
DNA: TGTGCCAGTAGCCCCCGATACGGGACCTCCTACGAGCAGTACTTC

V: TRBV5-8
J: TRBJ1-1
D: NA
size: NA
CDR3: CASSGAGGGNTEAFF
DNA: TGTGCCAGCAGCGGAGCGGGCGGCGGGAACACTGAAGCTTTCTTT

V: TRBV7-8
J: TRBJ1-1
D: TRBD1
size: NA
CDR3: CASSSRQGGTTEAFF
DNA: TGTGCCAGCAGCTCCCGACAGGGCGGGACCACTGAAGCTTTCTTT

V: TRBV7-2
J: TRBJ1-1
D: TRBD1
size: NA
CDR3: CASSHGTGRSAEAFF
DNA: TGTGCCAGCAGCCATGGGACAGGGAGGTCCGCTGAAGCTTTCTTT

V: TRBV6-6
J: TRBJ1-1
D: NA
size: NA
CDR3: CASNSYGYSEAFF
DNA: TGTGCCAGCAATAGTTACGGGTACAGTGAAGCTTTCTTT

V: TRBV5-4
J: TRBJ1-2
D: NA
size: NA
CDR3: CASISQFPGSGDYGYTF
DNA: TGTGCCAGCATCTCACAATTCCCCGGGTCCGGGGACTATGGCTACACCTTC

V: TRBV28
J: TRBJ1-1
D: NA
size: NA
CDR3: CASTLVGLPPPPF
DNA: TGTGCCAGCACTCTAGTAGGCCTCCCGCCGCCCCCCTTT

V: TRBV11-1
J: TRBJ1-4
D: NA
size: NA
CDR3: CASSLHPNSNEKLFF
DNA: TGTGCCAGCAGCCTACATCCGAACTCTAATGAAAAACTGTTTTTT

V: TRBV7-2
J: TRBJ1-2
D: TRBD1
size: NA
CDR3: CASSDPDRNYGYTF
DNA: TGTGCCAGCAGCGACCCGGACAGGAACTATGGCTACACCTTC

V: TRBV11-3
J: TRBJ1-6
D: NA
size: NA
CDR3: CASSPRVNYNSPLHF
DNA: TGTGCCAGCAGCCCGCGGGTCAATTATAATTCACCCCTCCACTTT

V: TRBV2
J: TRBJ2-5
D: NA
size: NA
CDR3: CASTAADSLETQYF
DNA: TGTGCCAGCACCGCCGCAGACTCCCTTGAGACCCAGTACTTC

V: TRBV7-7
J: TRBJ1-1
D: NA
size: NA
CDR3: CASRLRADTEAFF
DNA: TGTGCTAGCAGGCTCAGGGCTGACACTGAAGCTTTCTTT

V: TRBV6-6
J: TRBJ1-3
D: NA
size: NA
CDR3: CACSVSGNTIYF
DNA: TGTGCCTGTTCAGTCTCTGGAAACACCATATATTTT

V: TRBV6-5
J: TRBJ1-5
D: NA
size: NA
CDR3: CASSGGASNQPQHF
DNA: TGTGCCAGCAGTGGGGGGGCGAGCAATCAGCCCCAGCATTTT

V: TRBV28
J: TRBJ2-1
D: TRBD2
size: NA
CDR3: CASSSSVLAGGLNEQFF
DNA: TGTGCCAGCAGCTCCTCGGTTCTAGCGGGGGGGCTCAATGAGCAGTTCTTC